These 24 T cell receptor beta chains originate from one sample sequenced in a study of T cell repertoires in cytomegalovirus infection. TCRdb ran MiXCR on the reads and lists one entry per CDR3 protein. Altogether more than 400,000 distinct CDR3 sequences are present, about a quarter being singletons, with the ten largest covering less than 15%. The sample taken for sequencing was PBMCs. All receptors come from a human donor in good health (CMV status not recorded). Some clones in this sample may be carry-over from other donors' samples.

This clonotype was detected a few times. The chain recombines TRBV5-1 with TRBJ2-2, with D uncertain. Trimming stripped 4 bases from V and 0 bases from J, with 13 bases between. CDR3 size: 16 residues. CDR1 and CDR2 (germline): SGHRS, YFSETQ. CDR3 in amino acids: CASSPHSQANTGELFF. DNA of the CDR3: TGCGCCAGCAGCCCGCACTCACAAGCGAACACCGGGGAGCTGTTTTTT.

This clonotype has ten or more counts. J is TRBJ1-2 and V is TRBV7-2, with 8 bases that match TRBD1. Trimming took 4 bases from V and 2 from J; bases not matched to a gene: 0. The V gene's germline CDR1 is SGHTA and CDR2 FQGNSA. CDR3 length: 13 residues. This CDR3 reads CASSWDRNYGYTF. The CDR3 region has the DNA TGTGCCAGCAGCTGGGACAGGAACTATGGCTACACCTTC.

This clonotype appeared many times. The chain uses TRBV7-9 and TRBJ2-1, with 14 positions matching TRBD2. The CDR3 consists of 16 residues. The trim removed 6 bases at V and 9 bases at J, leaving 10 bases unmatched. Germline V gene lookup returns CDR1 SEHNR and CDR2 FQNEAQ (reference sequence). The CDR3: CASSQTSGRARSEQFF. DNA of the CDR3: TGTGCCAGCAGTCAGACTAGCGGGAGGGCCAGGAGTGAGCAGTTCTTC.

A few counts support this clonotype. The chain combines TRBV4-3 with TRBJ1-1; D is unresolved. This CDR3 spans 14 amino acids. CDR1 is LGHNA, CDR2 YSLEER, per germline. Trimming left V 1 base short and J 0 bases short, with 6 bases between. The DNA of the CDR3 is TGCGCCAGCAGCCAAGCTTATATGAACACTGAAGCTTTCTTT. Amino acids: CASSQAYMNTEAFF.

This sequence joins TRBV11-3 and TRBJ1-1; D not resolved. There are 13 residues in the CDR3. V was pared by 0 bases and J by 5 bases, with 7 bases between. Germline V gene lookup returns CDR1 SGHNT and CDR2 YENEEA. The CDR3 region has the DNA TGTGCCAGCAGCTTAGATACAGAGACTGAAGCTTTCTTT. Residues: CASSLDTETEAFF.

This clonotype has a handful of counts. The rearrangement joins TRBV19 to TRBJ1-1; D ambiguous. The CDR3 is 16 amino acids. Per the germline V gene, CDR1 is LNHDA and CDR2 is SQIVND (reference sequence). Trimming removed 5 bases from V and 4 bases from J, with 20 bases in between. CDR3 bases: TGTGCCAGTAGTTCTCCCTTCGGCCATACTTCCACTGAAGCTTTCTTT. Its protein is CASSSPFGHTSTEAFF.

The V gene is TRBV29-1, the J gene TRBJ1-2; D is uncertain. This CDR3 is built from 12 residues. Trimming left V 1 base short and J 8 bases short, with 11 bases between. Germline lookup yields CDR1 SQVTM and CDR2 ANQGSEA. CDR3 residues: CSVEGTERGYTF. The DNA for the CDR3 is TGCAGCGTTGAAGGGACGGAGAGGGGCTACACCTTC.

This clonotype was recorded many times. The chain links TRBV7-2 to TRBJ1-2; a possible D gene is TRBD1 (5 bases). Germline CDR1 is SGHTA and CDR2 is FQGNSA. The CDR3 is 16 amino acids. The V gene lost 5 bases and the J gene lost 7 bases, with 23 bases spanning the gap. The CDR3 loop is CASSTRDPLVTRGYTF. The CDR3, as DNA: TGTGCCAGCAGCACCCGGGACCCCCTCGTCACCCGTGGCTACACCTTC.

This clonotype was seen a handful of times. This chain connects TRBV11-2 to TRBJ2-1; TRBD1 agrees at 8 bases. The V segment lost 6 bases and the J segment 1 base; nucleotides outside the gene matches: 11. This CDR3 is 17 amino acids long. CDR1 SGHAT and CDR2 FQNNGV come from the germline V gene. The CDR3 sequence: CASSSTGARRSYNEQFF. CDR3 nucleotide sequence: TGTGCCAGCAGTTCGACAGGGGCACGGAGGTCCTACAATGAGCAGTTCTTC.

A few counts support this clonotype. The chain carries TRBV9 and TRBJ2-1, with TRBD1 identical over 10 bases. The V segment lost 4 bases and the J segment 3 bases; nucleotides outside the gene matches: 7. Germline lookup yields CDR1 SGDLS and CDR2 YYNGEE. The CDR3 covers 16 residues. The CDR3 region is CASSPTDRGVYNEQFF. The CDR3 nucleotides are TGTGCCAGCAGCCCGACGGACAGGGGGGTCTACAATGAGCAGTTCTTC.

CDR3 residues: CASSYSGSRAFF. For the CDR3, the DNA is TGTGCCAGCAGTTACTCGGGTTCCCGAGCTTTCTTT. The chain is built from TRBV6-5 and TRBJ1-1; D remains unclear. Germline loops: CDR1 MNHEY, CDR2 SVGAGI. CDR3 length equals 12 residues. Trimming removed 0 bases at V and 10 bases at J, with 9 bases between.

In its sample, this clonotype was seen a few times. This chain links TRBV28 with TRBJ1-5, with 7 bases aligning to TRBD1. Per the germline V gene, CDR1 is MDHEN and CDR2 is SYDVKM. The trim removed 5 bases at V and 7 bases at J, leaving 17 bases unmatched. The CDR3 has 17 residues. CDR3 DNA sequence: TGTGCCAGCAGTCAGGGGGACCGTTATCGTATGATGCAGCCCCAGCATTTT. It is translated as CASSQGDRYRMMQPQHF. Filled out from reference TRBV28 and TRBJ1-5, the complete variable domain reads DVKVTQSSRYLVKRTGEKVFLECVQDMDHENMFWYRQDPGLGLRLIYFSYDVKMKEKGDIPEGYSVSREKKERFSLILESASTNQTSMYLCASSQGDRYRMMQPQHFGDGTRLSIL.

In this sample, this clonotype turned up a few times. The chain recombines TRBV5-6 with TRBJ1-5, with a weak D call TRBD1 (6 bases). The CDR3 has 15 amino acids. Trimming left V 3 bases short and J 4 bases short, with 14 bases between. Per the germline V gene, CDR1 is SGHDT and CDR2 is YYEEEE. The CDR3 sequence is CASSSSQGINQPQHF. CDR3 in DNA: TGTGCCAGCAGCTCATCCCAGGGGATTAATCAGCCCCAGCATTTT.

J is TRBJ2-3 and V is TRBV14; 9 bases fit TRBD2. The J segment lost 4 bases and the V segment lost 4 bases, leaving 12 bases of the junction unmatched. The germline V gene encodes CDR1 SGHDN and CDR2 FVKESK. The CDR3 is made up of 17 amino acids. This CDR3 reads CASSRRVAGVAADTQYF. The CDR3 region has the DNA TGTGCCAGCAGCCGGAGAGTAGCGGGAGTGGCCGCAGATACGCAGTATTTT.

The chain has TRBV19 and TRBJ1-3; D call uncertain. Trimming shortened V by 5 bases and J by 0 bases, and 11 bases separated the two germline ends. The germline V gene encodes CDR1 LNHDA and CDR2 SQIVND (reference sequence). This CDR3 comprises 15 residues. For the CDR3, the DNA is TGTGCCAGTAGTTCGACTCGGAGCTCTGGAAACACCATATATTTT. It yields the protein CASSSTRSSGNTIYF.

This clonotype was picked up many times. The rearrangement uses TRBV7-6 and TRBJ2-1, with TRBD2 identical over 9 bases. V lost 10 bases, J lost 8 bases, and 12 bases stayed unmatched. The CDR3 is 14 amino acids. Germline-derived CDR1 and CDR2 are SGHVS and FNYEAQ. CDR3 sequence: CAIRPGLARDEQFF. CDR3 DNA: TGTGCCATACGACCGGGACTAGCCCGGGATGAGCAGTTCTTC.

The V and J genes are TRBV7-6 and TRBJ2-3, with no clear D. This CDR3 contains 14 residues. Germline CDR1 is SGHVS and CDR2 is FNYEAQ. V was pared by 5 bases and J by 0 bases, with 9 bases between. The CDR3: CASSRSPSTDTQYF. The CDR3 DNA reads as TGTGCCAGCAGCCGCTCGCCTAGCACAGATACGCAGTATTTT.

In its sample, this clonotype was seen a few times. The V and J genes are TRBV5-4 and TRBJ2-2; D uncertain. The CDR3 runs to 14 residues. Germline lookup yields CDR1 SGHNT and CDR2 YYREEE (reference sequence). Trimming took off 6 bases at V and 4 bases at J, with 13 bases between the two ends. DNA of the CDR3: TGTGCCAGCACCCAGTCCGTGGCCACCGGGGAGCTGTTTTTT. It is translated as CASTQSVATGELFF. Looking up the rest from reference TRBV5-4 and TRBJ2-2 gives the full variable domain: ETGVTQSPTHLIKTRGQQVTLRCSSQSGHNTVSWYQQALGQGPQFIFQYYREEENGRGNFPPRFSGLQFPNYSSELNVNALELDDSALYLCASTQSVATGELFFGEGSRLTVL.

DNA of the CDR3: TGTGCCAGCAGGGGGGACAGGACAAACAATGAGCAGTTCTTC. Protein product: CASRGDRTNNEQFF. The chain has TRBV2 and TRBJ2-1, with 8 bases lining up with TRBD1. The J segment lost 5 bases and the V segment lost 6 bases, leaving 6 bases of the junction unmatched. The CDR3 runs 14 residues. Germline V lookup: CDR1 SNHLY, CDR2 FYNNEI.

This clonotype was observed a few times. V usage is TRBV25-1 and J usage is TRBJ2-7, with 11 bases matching TRBD2. Trimming cost V 3 bases and J 3 bases; bases outside gene matches: 7. The CDR3 has 16 residues. Germline lookup yields CDR1 MGHDK and CDR2 SYGVNS. The CDR3 coding sequence is TGTGCCAGCAGTGATATTACCGGGACTAGCGGCTACGAGCAGTACTTC. It is translated as CASSDITGTSGYEQYF.

This clonotype has only a few counts. The rearrangement uses TRBV6-1 and TRBJ2-1; possible D gene TRBD1, 5 bases. CDR3 size: 17 residues. The V gene's germline CDR1 is MNHNS and CDR2 SASEGT. Trimming removed 5 bases from V and 2 bases from J, with 19 bases in between. The CDR3 protein is CASSLSRGRVTYNEQFF. DNA for the CDR3: TGTGCCAGCAGTCTTTCACGCGGCAGGGTAACCTACAATGAGCAGTTCTTC.

This clonotype was recorded many times. The junction and the germline gene differ at one end; a read error may be behind it. This chain connects TRBV7-2 to TRBJ2-1; D unclear. The CDR3 has 12 amino acids. Germline loops: CDR1 SGHTA, CDR2 FQGNSA. The CDR3 DNA follows: TGTGCCAGCAGTCTCTCCCACAATGAGCAGTTCTTC. This sequence encodes CASSLSHNEQFF.

This chain connects TRBV11-3 to TRBJ2-2, with TRBD2 matching over 10 bases. The CDR3 covers 16 residues. Germline CDR1 SGHNT, CDR2 YENEEA. V was clipped by 0 bases and J by 6 bases; unmatched bases: 4. The CDR3 DNA is TGTGCCAGCAGCTTAGATTCGAGCGGGAGGGCCGGGGAGCTGTTTTTT. It translates to CASSLDSSGRAGELFF. Complete variable domain (other parts from reference TRBV11-3 and TRBJ2-2): EAGVVQSPRYKIIEKKQPVAFWCNPISGHNTLYWYLQNLGQGPELLIRYENEEAVDDSQLPKDRFSAERLKGVDSTLKIQPAELGDSAVYLCASSLDSSGRAGELFFGEGSRLTVL.

In this sample, this clonotype turned up a few times. This chain links TRBV20-1 with TRBJ1-1; 11 nucleotides line up with TRBD1. This CDR3 region has 17 residues. Germline V gene sequence: CDR1 DFQATT, CDR2 SNEGSKA (reference sequence). V shed 6 bases and J 6 bases; nucleotides not matched to a gene: 18. The CDR3 is CSARLTGQGGWSPEAFF. CDR3 bases: TGCAGTGCGAGACTTACGGGACAGGGGGGATGGTCTCCTGAAGCTTTCTTT.